The present T cell receptor (beta chain) was sequenced within a study of early T cells in non-severe SARS-CoV-2 infection. Individual cDNA molecules were tagged with unique molecular identifiers, the study reported. Each CDR3 protein gets one entry after TCRdb re-called the 5' RACE reads with MiXCR. The data contain 20,000 to 25,000 distinct CDR3 sequences, 5% of them singletons. The table lists this clonotype with many counts. The junction does not match germline at one end; this may be a read error. The specimen was whole blood. The clonotype was recovered from an adult who was a healthcare worker with PCR-confirmed SARS-CoV-2 infection or an uninfected control (not recorded which).

DNA for the CDR3: TGTGCTAGCAGAAAGAAAAGGCGTTACAGGTTTAACTATGGCTACACCTTC. Its protein is CASRKKRRYRFNYGYTF. The rearrangement uses TRBV7-7 and TRBJ1-2; D possibly corresponds to TRBD1 (5 bases). The CDR3 runs to 17 residues. CDR1 and CDR2 (germline): SSHAT, FNYEAQ (reference sequence).